The 5 T cell receptor beta chains below were found in one sample sequenced in a study of cytomegalovirus exposure and HLA in healthy donors. The PCR employed 60 Vbeta primers together with 13 Jbeta primers. Data came from immunoSEQ multiplex PCR; TCRdb stores just in-frame clones and leaves some out. This repertoire shows some 130,000 clones, around 72% found once; its top ten account for about 3%. The sequenced material came from PBMCs. The receptors originated from a human donor in good health.

The chain employs TRBV27 and TRBJ1-1; TRBD1 aligns across 7 bases. This CDR3 is built from 16 residues. V lost 7 bases, J lost 4 bases, and 15 bases stayed unmatched. CDR1 is MNHEY and CDR2 is SMNVEV in the germline V gene (reference sequence). The CDR3 DNA follows: TGTGCCAGCACCGTAGAAGGGGGCCGGGGTCTCACTGAAGCTTTCTTT. Translation gives CASTVEGGRGLTEAFF.

This CDR3 reads CASSIILGEQYF. CDR3 DNA: TGTGCCAGTAGTATAATCCTGGGCGAGCAGTACTTC. The chain couples TRBV19 to TRBJ2-5; D gene uncertain. The DNA end is more similar to TRBJ2-7, so the J call may be wrong. This CDR3 contains 12 residues. Germline CDR1 reads LNHDA; CDR2 reads SQIVND (reference sequence).

The CDR3 reads CASSLTGWSGPTDTQYF. The CDR3 bases are TGTGCCAGCAGTTTAACAGGGTGGTCCGGCCCAACAGATACGCAGTATTTT. The J gene is TRBJ2-3, the V gene TRBV27; D might be TRBD1 (6 bases). Looked up from germline, CDR1 is MNHEY and CDR2 is SMNVEV (reference sequence). V was cut by 2 bases and J by 3 bases, with 18 bases left in between. The CDR3 is made up of 17 amino acids.

The chain couples TRBV7-2 to TRBJ2-7; 8 positions match TRBD1. The germline V gene encodes CDR1 SGHTA and CDR2 FQGNSA. Unmatched junction bases numbered 5, after V lost 1 base and J lost 3 bases. CDR3 length equals 15 residues. The CDR3 reads CASSLEAGGFYEQYF. The CDR3 DNA reads as TGTGCCAGCAGCTTAGAAGCAGGGGGCTTCTACGAGCAGTACTTC.

The chain combines TRBV2 with TRBJ1-2; maybe TRBD1 (5 bases). V shed 5 bases and J shed 5 bases, with 12 bases lying between them. The germline gives CDR1 SNHLY, CDR2 FYNNEI. This CDR3 has 13 amino acids. CDR3 loop: CASSFDRVYGYTF. The DNA of the CDR3 is TGTGCCAGCAGTTTCGACAGAGTATATGGCTACACCTTC.